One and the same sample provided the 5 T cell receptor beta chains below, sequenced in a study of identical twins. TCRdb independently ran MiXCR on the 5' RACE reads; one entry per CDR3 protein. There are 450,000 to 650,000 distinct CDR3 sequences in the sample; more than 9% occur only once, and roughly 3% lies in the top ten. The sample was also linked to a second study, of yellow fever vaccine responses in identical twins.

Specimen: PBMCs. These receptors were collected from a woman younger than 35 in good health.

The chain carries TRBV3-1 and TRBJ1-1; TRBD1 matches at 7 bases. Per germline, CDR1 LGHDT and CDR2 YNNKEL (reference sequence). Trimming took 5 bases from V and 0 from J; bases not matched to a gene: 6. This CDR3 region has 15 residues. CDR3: CASSGRGQMNTEAFF. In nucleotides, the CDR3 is TGTGCCAGCAGCGGGAGGGGACAGATGAACACTGAAGCTTTCTTT. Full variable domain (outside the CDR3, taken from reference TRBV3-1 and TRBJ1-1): DTAVSQTPKYLVTQMGNDKSIKCEQNLGHDTMYWYKQDSKKFLKIMFSYNNKELIINETVPNRFSPKSPDKAHLNLHINSLELGDSAVYFCASSGRGQMNTEAFFGQGTRLTVV.

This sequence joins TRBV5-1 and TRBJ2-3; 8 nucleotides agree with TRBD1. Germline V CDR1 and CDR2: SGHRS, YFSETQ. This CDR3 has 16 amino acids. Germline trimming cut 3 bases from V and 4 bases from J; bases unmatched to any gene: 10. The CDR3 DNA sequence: TGCGCCAGCAGCTCCAAACAGGGGGTGCTGGCAGATACGCAGTATTTT. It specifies CASSSKQGVLADTQYF.

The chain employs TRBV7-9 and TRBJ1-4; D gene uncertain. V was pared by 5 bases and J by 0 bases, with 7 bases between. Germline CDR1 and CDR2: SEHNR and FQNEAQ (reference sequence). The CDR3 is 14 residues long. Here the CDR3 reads CASSVATTNEKLFF. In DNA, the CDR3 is TGTGCCAGCAGCGTCGCTACAACTAATGAAAAACTGTTTTTT.

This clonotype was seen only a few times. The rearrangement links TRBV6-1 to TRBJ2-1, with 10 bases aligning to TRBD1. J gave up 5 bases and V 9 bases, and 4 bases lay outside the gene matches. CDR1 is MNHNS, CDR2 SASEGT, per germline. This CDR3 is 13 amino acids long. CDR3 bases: TGTGCCAGTTGGGGACAGGGGAACAATGAGCAGTTCTTC. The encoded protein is CASWGQGNNEQFF.

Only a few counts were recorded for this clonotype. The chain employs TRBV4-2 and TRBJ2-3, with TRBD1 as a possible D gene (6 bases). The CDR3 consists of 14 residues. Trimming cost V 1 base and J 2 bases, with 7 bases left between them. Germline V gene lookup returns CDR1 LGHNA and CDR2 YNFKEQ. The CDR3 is CASSQGDTTDTQYF. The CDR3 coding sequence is TGTGCCAGCAGCCAAGGGGACACCACAGATACGCAGTATTTT.